The text below deals with one TCR beta chain. The antigen is unknown. 5'-RACE, quantitative and with molecular barcodes, yielded the TCR beta libraries. TCRdb passed the 5' RACE reads through MiXCR, listing each CDR3 protein once. Of some 840,000 distinct CDR3 sequences detected, approximately 12% appear once; the ten largest clones hold approximately 0.51%. The CDR3 totals 17 residues. Germline CDR1 is SGHRS and CDR2 is YFSETQ. Trimming took 0 bases from V and 1 from J, leaving 16 bases between them. This sample is part of a study of CD8 T cells in ankylosing spondylitis. Broader study findings: Relatively scarce in peripheral blood, disease-linked clones were CD8+. Matched ankylosing spondylitis synovial fluid reportedly contained a significantly enriched population of disease-linked clones. Seemingly distinctive of ankylosing spondylitis blood was a TCR beta motif formed by eight highly homologous variants.

This chain connects TRBV5-1 to TRBJ2-5; TRBD1 is a possible D gene (5 bases). The material sequenced was blood, either unsorted or a sorted T cell fraction (not recorded which). The receptor was isolated from a male donor with ankylosing spondylitis. The CDR3 sequence is CASSLAQVGQFQETQYF. The DNA for the CDR3 is TGCGCCAGCAGCTTGGCCCAAGTCGGACAATTCCAAGAGACCCAGTACTTC. The variable domain in full, with the rest retrieved from reference TRBV5-1 and TRBJ2-5, is KAGVTQTPRYLIKTRGQQVTLSCSPISGHRSVSWYQQTPGQGLQFLFEYFSETQRNKGNFPGRFSGRQFSNSRSEMNVSTLELGDSALYLCASSLAQVGQFQETQYFGPGTRLLVL.